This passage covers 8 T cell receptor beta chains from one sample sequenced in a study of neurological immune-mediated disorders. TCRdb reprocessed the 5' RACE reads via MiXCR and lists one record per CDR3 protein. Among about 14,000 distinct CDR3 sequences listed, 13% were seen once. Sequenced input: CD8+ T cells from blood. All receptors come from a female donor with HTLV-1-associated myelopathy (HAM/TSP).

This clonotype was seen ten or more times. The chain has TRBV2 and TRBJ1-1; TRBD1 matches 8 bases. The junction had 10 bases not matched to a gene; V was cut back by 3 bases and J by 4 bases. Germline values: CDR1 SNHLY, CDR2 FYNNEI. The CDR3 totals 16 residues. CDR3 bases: TGTGCCAGCAGTGAGCCGACAGGGGAGGTAACCACTGAAGCTTTCTTT. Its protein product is CASSEPTGEVTTEAFF.

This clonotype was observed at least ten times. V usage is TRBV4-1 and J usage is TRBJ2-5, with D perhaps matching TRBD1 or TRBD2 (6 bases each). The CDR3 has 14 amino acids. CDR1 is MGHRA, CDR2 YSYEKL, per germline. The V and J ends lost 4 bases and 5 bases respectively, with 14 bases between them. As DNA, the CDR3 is TGCGCCAGCAGCCCTCGGGGGCTTGAGGAGACCCAGTACTTC. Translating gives CASSPRGLEETQYF.

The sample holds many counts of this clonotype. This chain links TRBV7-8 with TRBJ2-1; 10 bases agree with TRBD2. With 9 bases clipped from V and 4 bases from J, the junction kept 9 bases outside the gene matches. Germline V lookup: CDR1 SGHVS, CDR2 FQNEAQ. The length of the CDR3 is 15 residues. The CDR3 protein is CASQREGLVYNEQFF. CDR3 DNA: TGTGCCAGTCAGCGGGAGGGCCTGGTTTACAATGAGCAGTTCTTC.

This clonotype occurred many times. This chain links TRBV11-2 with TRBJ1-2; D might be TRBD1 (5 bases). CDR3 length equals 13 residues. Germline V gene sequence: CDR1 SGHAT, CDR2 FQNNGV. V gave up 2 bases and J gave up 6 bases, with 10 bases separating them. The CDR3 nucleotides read TGTGCCAGCAGCTTAATGACAGTCGATGGCTACACCTTC. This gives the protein CASSLMTVDGYTF.

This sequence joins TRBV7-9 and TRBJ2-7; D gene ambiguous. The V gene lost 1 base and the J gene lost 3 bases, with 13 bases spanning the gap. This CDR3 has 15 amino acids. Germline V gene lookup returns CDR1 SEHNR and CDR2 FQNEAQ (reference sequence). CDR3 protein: CASSLVLGQRYEQYF. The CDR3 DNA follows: TGTGCCAGCAGCTTAGTTTTAGGGCAGCGCTACGAGCAGTACTTC.

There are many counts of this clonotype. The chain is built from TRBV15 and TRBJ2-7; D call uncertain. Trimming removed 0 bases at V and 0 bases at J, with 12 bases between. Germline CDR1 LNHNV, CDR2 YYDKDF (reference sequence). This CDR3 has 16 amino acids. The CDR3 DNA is TGTGCCACCAGCAGAGATATGGGGTCCAGCTCCTACGAGCAGTACTTC. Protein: CATSRDMGSSSYEQYF.

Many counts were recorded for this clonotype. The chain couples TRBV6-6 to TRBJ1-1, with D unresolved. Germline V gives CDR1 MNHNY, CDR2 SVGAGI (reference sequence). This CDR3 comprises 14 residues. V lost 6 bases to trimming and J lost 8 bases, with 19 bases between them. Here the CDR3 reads CASRKTRSGEEAFF. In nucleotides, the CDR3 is TGTGCCAGCAGGAAGACAAGGAGCGGGGAGGAAGCTTTCTTT.

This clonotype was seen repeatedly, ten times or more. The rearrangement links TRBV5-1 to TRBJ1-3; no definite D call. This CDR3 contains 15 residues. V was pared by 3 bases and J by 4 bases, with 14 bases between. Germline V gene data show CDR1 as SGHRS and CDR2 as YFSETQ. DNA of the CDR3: TGCGCCAGCAGCTCCGGCGAAATGGACGGAAACACCATATATTTT. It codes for CASSSGEMDGNTIYF. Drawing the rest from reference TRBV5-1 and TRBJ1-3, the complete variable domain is KAGVTQTPRYLIKTRGQQVTLSCSPISGHRSVSWYQQTPGQGLQFLFEYFSETQRNKGNFPGRFSGRQFSNSRSEMNVSTLELGDSALYLCASSSGEMDGNTIYFGEGSWLTVV.